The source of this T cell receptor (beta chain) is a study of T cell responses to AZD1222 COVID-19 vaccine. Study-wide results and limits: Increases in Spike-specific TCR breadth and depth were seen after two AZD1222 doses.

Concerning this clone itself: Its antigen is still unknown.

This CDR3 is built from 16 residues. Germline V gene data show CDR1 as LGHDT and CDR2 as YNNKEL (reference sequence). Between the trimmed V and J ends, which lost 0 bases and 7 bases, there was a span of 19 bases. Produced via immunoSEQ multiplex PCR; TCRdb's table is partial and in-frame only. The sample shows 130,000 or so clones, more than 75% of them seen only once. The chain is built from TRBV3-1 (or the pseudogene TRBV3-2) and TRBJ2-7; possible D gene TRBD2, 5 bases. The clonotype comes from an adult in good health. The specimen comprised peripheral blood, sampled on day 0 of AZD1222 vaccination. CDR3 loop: CASSQEPGSTNGEQYF. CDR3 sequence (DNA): TGTGCCAGCAGCCAAGAACCGGGATCCACTAATGGGGAGCAGTACTTC.